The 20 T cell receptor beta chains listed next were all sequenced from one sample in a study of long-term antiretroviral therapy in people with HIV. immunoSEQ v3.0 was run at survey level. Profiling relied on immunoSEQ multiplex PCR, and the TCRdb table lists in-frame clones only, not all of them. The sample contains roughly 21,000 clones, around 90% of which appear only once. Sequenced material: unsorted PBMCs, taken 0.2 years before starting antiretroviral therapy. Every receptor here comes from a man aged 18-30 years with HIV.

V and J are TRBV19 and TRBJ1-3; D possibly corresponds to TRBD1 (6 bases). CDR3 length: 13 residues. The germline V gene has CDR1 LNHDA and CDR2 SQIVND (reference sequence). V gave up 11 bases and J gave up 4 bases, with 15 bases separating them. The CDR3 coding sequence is TGTGCCCTCCCCAGGGGCTTCGGAAACACCATATATTTT. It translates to CALPRGFGNTIYF.

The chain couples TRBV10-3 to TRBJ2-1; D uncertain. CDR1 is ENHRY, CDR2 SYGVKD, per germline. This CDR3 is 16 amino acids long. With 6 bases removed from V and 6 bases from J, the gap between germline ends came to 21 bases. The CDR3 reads CAISLSRVEVGNEQFF. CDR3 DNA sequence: TGTGCCATCAGCCTCTCTCGGGTTGAGGTCGGCAATGAGCAGTTCTTC.

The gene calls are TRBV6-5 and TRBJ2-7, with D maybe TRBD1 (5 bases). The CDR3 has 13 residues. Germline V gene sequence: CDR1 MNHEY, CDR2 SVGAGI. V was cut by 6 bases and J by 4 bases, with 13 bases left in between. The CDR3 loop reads CASSPAQGYEQYF. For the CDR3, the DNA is TGTGCCAGCAGCCCAGCTCAGGGTTACGAGCAGTACTTC.

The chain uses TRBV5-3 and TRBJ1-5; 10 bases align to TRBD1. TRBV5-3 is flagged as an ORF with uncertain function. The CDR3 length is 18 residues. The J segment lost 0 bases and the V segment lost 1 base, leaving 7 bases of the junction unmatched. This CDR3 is CARSLWDRGGYSNQPQHF. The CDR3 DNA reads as TGTGCCAGAAGCTTGTGGGACAGGGGTGGATATAGCAATCAGCCCCAGCATTTT.

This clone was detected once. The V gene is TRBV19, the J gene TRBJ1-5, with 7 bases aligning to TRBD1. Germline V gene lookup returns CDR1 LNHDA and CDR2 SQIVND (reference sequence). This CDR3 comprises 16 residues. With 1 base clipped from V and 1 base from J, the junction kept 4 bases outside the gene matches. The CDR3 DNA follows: TGTGCCAGTAGTATAGGGGGACAGATCAGCAATCAGCCCCAGCATTTT. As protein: CASSIGGQISNQPQHF.

CDR3 coding DNA: TGTGCCAGGGGGCAGGGGGACCGCCGGCTTTATAGCAATCAGCCCCAGCATTTT. As protein: CARGQGDRRLYSNQPQHF. The J gene is TRBJ1-5, the V gene TRBV19, with TRBD1 matching 7 bases. The V gene's germline CDR1 is LNHDA and CDR2 SQIVND (reference sequence). The CDR3 is 18 amino acids. Losses at the gene ends were 9 bases for V and 0 bases for J; bases not matched to a gene: 17.

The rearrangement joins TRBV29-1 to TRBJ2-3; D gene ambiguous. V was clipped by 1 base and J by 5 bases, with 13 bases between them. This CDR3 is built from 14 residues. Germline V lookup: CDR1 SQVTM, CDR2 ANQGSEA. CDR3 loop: CSVEVGPSGDTQYF. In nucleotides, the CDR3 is TGCAGCGTTGAAGTAGGACCCTCGGGAGATACGCAGTATTTT.

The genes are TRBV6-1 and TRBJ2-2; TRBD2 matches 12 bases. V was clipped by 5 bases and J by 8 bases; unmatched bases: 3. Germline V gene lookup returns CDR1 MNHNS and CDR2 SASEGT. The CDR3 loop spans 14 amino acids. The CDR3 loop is CASSIGLAGGELFF. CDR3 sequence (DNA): TGTGCCAGCAGTATCGGACTAGCGGGAGGGGAGCTGTTTTTT.

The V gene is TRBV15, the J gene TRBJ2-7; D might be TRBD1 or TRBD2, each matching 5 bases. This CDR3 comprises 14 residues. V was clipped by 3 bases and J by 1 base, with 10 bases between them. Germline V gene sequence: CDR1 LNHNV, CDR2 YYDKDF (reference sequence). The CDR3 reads CATSRGTGSYEQYF. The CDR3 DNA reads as TGTGCCACCAGCAGGGGGACCGGATCCTACGAGCAGTACTTC.

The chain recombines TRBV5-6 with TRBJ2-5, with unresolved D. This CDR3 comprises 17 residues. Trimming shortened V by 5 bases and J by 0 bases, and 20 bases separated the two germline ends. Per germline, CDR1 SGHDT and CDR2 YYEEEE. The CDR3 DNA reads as TGTGCCAGCAGTAGTCAATCCAAAGGCACAGACCAAGAGACCCAGTACTTC. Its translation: CASSSQSKGTDQETQYF.

The CDR3 region is CASSFGAASNQPQHF. Written as DNA, the CDR3 is TGTGCCAGCAGCTTTGGGGCAGCTAGCAATCAGCCCCAGCATTTT. The chain links TRBV7-8 to TRBJ1-5, with D perhaps matching TRBD1 (5 bases). Germline assignment: CDR1 SGHVS and CDR2 FQNEAQ. V dropped 3 bases and J dropped 0 bases, with 9 bases sitting between them. The CDR3 is 15 amino acids.

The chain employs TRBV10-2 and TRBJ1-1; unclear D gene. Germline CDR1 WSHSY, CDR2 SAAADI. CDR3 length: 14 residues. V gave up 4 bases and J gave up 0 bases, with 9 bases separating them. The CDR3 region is CASSGGPVNTEAFF. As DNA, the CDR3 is TGCGCCAGCAGTGGAGGACCCGTGAACACTGAAGCTTTCTTT.

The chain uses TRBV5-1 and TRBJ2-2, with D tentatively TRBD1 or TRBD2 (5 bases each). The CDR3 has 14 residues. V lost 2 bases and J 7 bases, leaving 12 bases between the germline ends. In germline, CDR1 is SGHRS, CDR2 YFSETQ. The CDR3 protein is CASSLGTQGGELFF. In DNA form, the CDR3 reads TGCGCCAGCAGCTTAGGGACCCAGGGCGGGGAGCTGTTTTTT.

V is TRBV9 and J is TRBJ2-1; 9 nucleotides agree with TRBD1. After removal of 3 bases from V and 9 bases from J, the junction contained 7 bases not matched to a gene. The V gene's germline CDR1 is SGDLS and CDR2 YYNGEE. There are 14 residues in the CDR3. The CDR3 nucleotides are TGTGCCAGCAGCGACACGGGACAGGGCGGTGAGCAGTTCTTC. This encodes CASSDTGQGGEQFF.

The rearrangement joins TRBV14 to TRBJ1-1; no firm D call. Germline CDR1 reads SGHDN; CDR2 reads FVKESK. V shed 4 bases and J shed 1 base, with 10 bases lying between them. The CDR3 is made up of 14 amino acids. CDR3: CASSPVGRNTEAFF. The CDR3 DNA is TGTGCCAGCAGCCCTGTAGGTCGGAACACTGAAGCTTTCTTT.

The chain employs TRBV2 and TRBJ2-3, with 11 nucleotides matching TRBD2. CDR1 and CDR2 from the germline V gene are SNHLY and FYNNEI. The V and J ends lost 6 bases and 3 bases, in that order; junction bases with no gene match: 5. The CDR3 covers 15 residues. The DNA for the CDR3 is TGTGCCAGCAGATCAAGACTAGCGGGAACAGATACGCAGTATTTT. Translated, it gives CASRSRLAGTDTQYF.

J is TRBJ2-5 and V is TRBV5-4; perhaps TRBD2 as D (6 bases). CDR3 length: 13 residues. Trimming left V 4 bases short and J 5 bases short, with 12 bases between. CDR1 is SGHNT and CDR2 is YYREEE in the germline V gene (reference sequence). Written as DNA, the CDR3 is TGTGCCAGCAGCGCGGCGGGATGGGAGACCCAGTACTTC. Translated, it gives CASSAAGWETQYF. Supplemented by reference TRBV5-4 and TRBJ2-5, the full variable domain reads ETGVTQSPTHLIKTRGQQVTLRCSSQSGHNTVSWYQQALGQGPQFIFQYYREEENGRGNFPPRFSGLQFPNYSSELNVNALELDDSALYLCASSAAGWETQYFGPGTRLLVL.

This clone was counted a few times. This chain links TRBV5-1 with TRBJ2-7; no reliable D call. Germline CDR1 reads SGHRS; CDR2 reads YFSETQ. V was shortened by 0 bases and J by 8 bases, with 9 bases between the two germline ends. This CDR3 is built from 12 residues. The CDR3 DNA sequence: TGCGCCAGCAGCTTGGAGGAGTCTAAGCAGTACTTC. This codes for CASSLEESKQYF. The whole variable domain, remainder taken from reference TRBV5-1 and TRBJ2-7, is KAGVTQTPRYLIKTRGQQVTLSCSPISGHRSVSWYQQTPGQGLQFLFEYFSETQRNKGNFPGRFSGRQFSNSRSEMNVSTLELGDSALYLCASSLEESKQYFGPGTRLTVT.

The CDR3 DNA reads as TGTGCCTGGACTGGAGGGGAGGGCTTTTTAGATACGCAGTATTTT. This sequence encodes CAWTGGEGFLDTQYF. The V and J genes are TRBV30 and TRBJ2-3, with 7 positions matching TRBD2. The CDR3 has 15 amino acids. The germline V gene has CDR1 GTSNPN and CDR2 SVGIG (reference sequence). V gave up 4 bases and J gave up 5 bases; unmatched junction bases: 12.

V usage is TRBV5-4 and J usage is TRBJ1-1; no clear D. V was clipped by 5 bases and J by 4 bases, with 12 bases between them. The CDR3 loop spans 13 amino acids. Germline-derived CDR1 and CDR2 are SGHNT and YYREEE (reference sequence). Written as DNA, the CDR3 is TGTGCCAGCAGTCTGGCATGGGGCACTGAAGCTTTCTTT. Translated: CASSLAWGTEAFF.